These 15 T cell receptor beta chains were sequenced from one sample in a study of T cell responses to AZD1222 COVID-19 vaccine. Sequenced by immunoSEQ multiplex PCR; TCRdb stores in-frame clones only, minus some. The data contain 150,000 to 180,000 clones, over 90% of them singletons. The sample was peripheral blood, taken 28 days after the second AZD1222 dose. The receptors shown here come from an adult who received the AZD1222 COVID-19 vaccine.

The rearrangement links TRBV28 to TRBJ2-1, with D unclear. The V gene lost 1 base and the J gene lost 8 bases, with 6 bases spanning the gap. The CDR3 covers 12 residues. Germline CDR1 reads MDHEN; CDR2 reads SYDVKM. The CDR3 DNA is TGTGCCAGCAGTTTATCCGGATATGAGCAGTTCTTC. Encoded protein: CASSLSGYEQFF.

The chain carries TRBV7-2 and TRBJ2-1; D is ambiguous. CDR3 length equals 14 residues. V lost 2 bases and J lost 7, with 12 bases in between. Germline loops: CDR1 SGHTA, CDR2 FQGNSA. The CDR3 is CASSLHLTANEQFF. In DNA, the CDR3 is TGTGCCAGCAGCTTACACTTAACAGCTAATGAGCAGTTCTTC.

V gene TRBV9 combines with J gene TRBJ1-6, with TRBD1 as a possible D gene (6 bases). Between the trimmed V and J ends, which lost 3 bases and 7 bases, there was a span of 14 bases. CDR1 and CDR2 (germline): SGDLS, YYNGEE. The CDR3 length is 15 residues. CDR3 sequence reads: CASSEGTPANSPLHF. CDR3 sequence (DNA): TGTGCCAGCAGCGAAGGGACACCGGCAAATTCACCCCTCCACTTT.

V usage is TRBV7-8 and J usage is TRBJ1-3, with no clear D. The germline V gene has CDR1 SGHVS and CDR2 FQNEAQ. The CDR3 is 16 amino acids. The V end lost 0 bases, the J end lost 0 bases, and 9 bases lay between the germline ends. The CDR3 is CASSLAGLYSGNTIYF. In DNA form, the CDR3 reads TGTGCCAGCAGCTTAGCGGGTCTCTACTCTGGAAACACCATATATTTT.

The chain employs TRBV29-1 and TRBJ2-1; D unresolved. The CDR3 has 15 amino acids. The germline V gene encodes CDR1 SQVTM and CDR2 ANQGSEA. The germline V and J ends were trimmed by 0 bases and 1 base, with 10 bases remaining between them. The CDR3 DNA follows: TGCAGCGTTGAAGATCTGGCAGTATCCTACAATGAGCAGTTCTTC. Translation gives CSVEDLAVSYNEQFF.

The chain combines TRBV5-1 with TRBJ2-1; D unclear. Germline V lookup: CDR1 SGHRS, CDR2 YFSETQ. The CDR3 consists of 12 residues. V shed 0 bases and J shed 15 bases, with 13 bases lying between them. This CDR3 is CASSLEALNPFF. CDR3 DNA: TGCGCCAGCAGCTTGGAAGCTTTGAACCCGTTCTTC.

This rearrangement joins TRBV11-2 to TRBJ2-1; 9 bases match TRBD1. Trimming at V came to 4 bases and at J to 7 bases, leaving 8 bases not matched to a gene. Germline CDR1 reads SGHAT; CDR2 reads FQNNGV. CDR3 length: 15 residues. Written as DNA, the CDR3 is TGTGCCAGCAGCTCCACAGGGGGCAGGTCAAATGAGCAGTTCTTC. Protein: CASSSTGGRSNEQFF.

The chain couples TRBV9 to TRBJ2-2; 9 nucleotides line up with TRBD1. Germline V gives CDR1 SGDLS, CDR2 YYNGEE. This CDR3 comprises 18 residues. V lost 0 bases to trimming and J lost 0 bases; unmatched junction nucleotides: 6. CDR3 in DNA: TGTGCCAGCAGCGTAGTTCGGGACAGGGTACCGAACACCGGGGAGCTGTTTTTT. It specifies CASSVVRDRVPNTGELFF.

The chain links TRBV5-6 to TRBJ2-1, with a weak D call TRBD2 (5 bases). This CDR3 region has 12 residues. Germline V gives CDR1 SGHDT, CDR2 YYEEEE. The ends were cut back, 7 bases at V and 3 bases at J, with 8 bases in the middle. The CDR3 spells CASARGYNEQFF. CDR3 nucleotide sequence: TGTGCCAGCGCACGGGGCTACAATGAGCAGTTCTTC.

Of note for this clone: The junction and the germline gene differ at one end; a read error may be behind it. CDR3 residues: CASSREPGQGFLHF. The CDR3 coding sequence is TGTGCCAGCAGTCGCGAACCGGGACAGGGTTTTTTGCACTTC. The chain uses TRBV27 and TRBJ2-4; 9 nucleotides match TRBD1. The CDR3 has 14 residues. Germline V gene lookup returns CDR1 MNHEY and CDR2 SMNVEV (reference sequence).

The chain is built from TRBV19 and TRBJ2-3, with TRBD2 identical over 8 bases. Germline lookup yields CDR1 LNHDA and CDR2 SQIVND (reference sequence). The CDR3 contains 19 residues. Trimming removed 1 base from V and 0 bases from J; junction bases left unmatched: 12. CDR3 in amino acids: CASSIAGGSPTSSTDTQYF. CDR3 coding DNA: TGTGCCAGTAGTATAGCGGGGGGGTCCCCGACTAGTAGCACAGATACGCAGTATTTT.

The gene calls are TRBV5-5 and TRBJ2-5, with D perhaps TRBD2 (5 bases). This CDR3 spans 13 amino acids. Trimming took off 0 bases at V and 5 bases at J, with 8 bases between the two ends. Germline lookup yields CDR1 SGHKS and CDR2 YYEKEE (reference sequence). The CDR3 nucleotides are TGTGCCAGCAGCTTGGGTAGCGTTGAGACCCAGTACTTC. It codes for CASSLGSVETQYF.

The genes are TRBV5-1 and TRBJ1-1; no reliable D call. Germline V gene lookup returns CDR1 SGHRS and CDR2 YFSETQ. V lost 3 bases and J 0 bases, leaving 6 bases between the germline ends. The CDR3 spans 13 residues. CDR3 amino acids: CASSSSMNTEAFF. The CDR3 DNA is TGCGCCAGCAGCTCCTCGATGAACACTGAAGCTTTCTTT.

This chain links TRBV10-1 with TRBJ2-1, with TRBD2 identical over 8 bases. This CDR3 spans 14 amino acids. With 3 bases clipped from V and 8 bases from J, the junction kept 6 bases outside the gene matches. CDR1 is WNHNN, CDR2 SYGVQD, per germline (reference sequence). CDR3 in amino acids: CASSETGGGYEQFF. CDR3 nucleotides: TGCGCCAGCAGTGAAACGGGAGGGGGGTATGAGCAGTTCTTC.

The chain combines TRBV10-2 with TRBJ2-7, with D hard to call. V was clipped by 5 bases and J by 0 bases, with 2 bases between them. CDR3 length: 11 residues. Germline-derived CDR1 and CDR2 are WSHSY and SAAADI. The CDR3 protein is CASSNSYEQYF. The CDR3 DNA is TGCGCCAGCAGTAACTCCTACGAGCAGTACTTC.